The TCR beta chain described here comes from a study of shared clonotypes between healthy human individuals. Findings and caveats of the study: As a rule, naive subsets had a larger estimated richness than memory subsets.

The naive CD8 population came from CD45RO-negative cells selected for CCR7, without terminally differentiated effector memory CD45RA+ cells. HIV-negative, healthy adults without recent acute infections or vaccinations were the donors. Worth noting for this clone: Its antigen is undetermined.

Several immunoSEQ plates held equal portions of the genomic DNA taken from each subset. This table comes from immunoSEQ multiplex PCR, and its TCRdb copy is limited to in-frame clones, with some not included. The table includes around 1,900,000 clones, just over 90% detected once. This TCR was recovered from a man aged 18 to 29 in good health. Some clones in this sample may be carry-over from other donors' samples. Sequenced material: naive CD8+ T cells from PBMCs.

CDR3 residues: CASRAGDEKLFF. The CDR3 DNA reads as TGTGCCAGCAGGGCAGGAGATGAAAAACTGTTTTTT. V is TRBV5-8 and J is TRBJ1-4; D is uncertain. This CDR3 spans 12 amino acids. The germline CDR1 and CDR2 sequences are SGHTS and YDEGEE. V was clipped by 5 bases and J by 6 bases, with 8 bases between them.